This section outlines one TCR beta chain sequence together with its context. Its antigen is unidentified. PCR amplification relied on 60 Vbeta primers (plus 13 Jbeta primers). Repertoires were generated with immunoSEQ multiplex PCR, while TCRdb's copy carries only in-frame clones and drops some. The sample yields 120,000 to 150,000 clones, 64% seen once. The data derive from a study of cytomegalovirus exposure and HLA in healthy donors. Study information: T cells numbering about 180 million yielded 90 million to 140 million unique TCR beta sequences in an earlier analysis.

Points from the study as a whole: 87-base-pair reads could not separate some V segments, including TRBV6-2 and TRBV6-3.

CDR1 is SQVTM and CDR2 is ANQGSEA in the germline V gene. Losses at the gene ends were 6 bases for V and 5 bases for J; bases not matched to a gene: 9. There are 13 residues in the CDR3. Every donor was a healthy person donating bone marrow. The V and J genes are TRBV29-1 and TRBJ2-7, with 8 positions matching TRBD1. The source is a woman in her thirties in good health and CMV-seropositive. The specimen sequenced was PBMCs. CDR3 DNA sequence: TGCAGCGTGGAGGGACAGGCATTGAACGAGCAGTACTTC. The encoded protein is CSVEGQALNEQYF.